This TCR beta chain is drawn from a study of response to subunit inactivated influenza vaccine. This clonotype came up a few times. V was trimmed by 4 bases and J by 2 bases, leaving 13 bases between them. From germline, CDR1 is SGHRS and CDR2 YFSETQ. There are 15 residues in the CDR3. TCRdb reanalysed the RT-PCR reads using MiXCR and keeps one entry per CDR3 protein. The sample lists hundreds of thousands of distinct CDR3 sequences; around 11% were seen once. These records were also assigned to another study, of T cells expressing NK-cell markers. That study reports: Production of TCR beta cDNA relied on 5'RACE template switching with UMIs. Serological testing identified most of the eight sequenced donors as HCMV-seropositive and one as seronegative. The sorts in several experiments were restricted to alpha-beta TCR T cells by an anti-gamma-delta TCR antibody. Topping the CD3+CD56-NKG2C+ fraction as well were these clonotypes, in a handful of donors.

This specimen consisted of PBMCs from blood, obtained on the day of vaccination. The chain couples TRBV5-1 to TRBJ2-1; weak D call: TRBD1 (7 bases). The clonotype was recovered from a man aged 50 to 59 who received an inactivated influenza vaccine. The CDR3 DNA follows: TGCGCCAGCAGCCTCACAGGGGAGGCCTACAATGAGCAGTTCTTC. Its translation: CASSLTGEAYNEQFF. The full variable domain, in which reference TRBV5-1 and TRBJ2-1 provide the parts outside the CDR3, is KAGVTQTPRYLIKTRGQQVTLSCSPISGHRSVSWYQQTPGQGLQFLFEYFSETQRNKGNFPGRFSGRQFSNSRSEMNVSTLELGDSALYLCASSLTGEAYNEQFFGPGTRLTVL.